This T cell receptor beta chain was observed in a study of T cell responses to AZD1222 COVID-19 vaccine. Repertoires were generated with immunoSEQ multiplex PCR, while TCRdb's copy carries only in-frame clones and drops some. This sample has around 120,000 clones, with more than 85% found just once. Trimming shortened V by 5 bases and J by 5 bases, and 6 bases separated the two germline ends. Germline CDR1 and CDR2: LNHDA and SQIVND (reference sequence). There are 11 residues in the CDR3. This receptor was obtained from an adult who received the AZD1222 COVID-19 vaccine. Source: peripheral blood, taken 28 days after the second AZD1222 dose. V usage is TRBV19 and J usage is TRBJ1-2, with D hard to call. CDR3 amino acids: CASSAEYGYTF. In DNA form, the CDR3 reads TGTGCCAGTAGTGCGGAATATGGCTACACCTTC.